This record covers a single T cell receptor (beta chain). The antigen is unknown. The data are from a study of molecular identifiers for immune sequencing clone quantification. Regarding the study as a whole: One cell's worth of spiked Jurkat TCR RNA was reportedly detectable among about a million naive cells.

In TCRdb, the PCR reads were re-called with MiXCR into one record per CDR3 protein. There are more than 450,000 distinct CDR3 sequences in the sample; 20% to 25% occur only once, and approximately 0.84% lies in the top ten. Trimming stripped 5 bases from V and 3 bases from J, with 17 bases between. The germline CDR1 and CDR2 sequences are LNHDA and SQIVND (reference sequence). This CDR3 contains 15 residues. The chain is built from TRBV19 and TRBJ2-7; the D is unclear. The source material was naive CD8+ T cells from blood, with Jurkat cell RNA spiked in. This sample's subset: FACS-sorted CD8+CD4-CCR7+CD45RA+ naive T cells. The TCR comes from a human donor in good health. Some libraries in this study had Jurkat cell RNA spiked in. CDR3 region: CASSVGAARSYEQYF. In nucleotides, the CDR3 is TGTGCCAGTAGTGTAGGAGCTGCGAGGAGCTACGAGCAGTACTTC.